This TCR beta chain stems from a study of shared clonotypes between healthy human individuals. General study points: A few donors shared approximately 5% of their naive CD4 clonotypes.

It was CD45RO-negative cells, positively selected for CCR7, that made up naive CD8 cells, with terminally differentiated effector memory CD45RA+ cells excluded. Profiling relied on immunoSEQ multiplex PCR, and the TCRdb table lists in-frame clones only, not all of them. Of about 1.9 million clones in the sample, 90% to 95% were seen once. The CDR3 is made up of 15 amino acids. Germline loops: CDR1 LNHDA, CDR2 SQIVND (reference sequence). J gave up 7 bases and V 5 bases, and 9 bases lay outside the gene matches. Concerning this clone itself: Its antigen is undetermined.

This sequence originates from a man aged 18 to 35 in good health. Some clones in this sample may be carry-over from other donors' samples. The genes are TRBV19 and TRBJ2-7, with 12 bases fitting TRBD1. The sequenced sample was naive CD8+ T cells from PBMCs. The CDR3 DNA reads TGTGCCAGTAGTCTCACGGGACAGGGGGCTGGTGAGCAGTACTTC. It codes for CASSLTGQGAGEQYF.